This T cell receptor beta chain was observed in a study of T cell clones after liver transplantation. This clone was counted once. This CDR3 has 15 residues. V was shortened by 7 bases and J by 0 bases, with 16 bases between the two germline ends. In germline, CDR1 is SGHRS, CDR2 YFSETQ. TCRdb's table, derived via immunoSEQ multiplex PCR, lists solely in-frame clones and lacks some. The sample gives over 60,000 clones, under 90% of which show up once; 0.45% to 0.65% is in the top ten. The chain recombines TRBV5-1 with TRBJ1-2; tentatively, D is TRBD1 (5 bases). This specimen consisted of CD4+ T cells from blood, obtained before liver transplant. This TCR was recovered from a human donor who received a liver transplant. The CDR3 is CASGQPGHPNYGYTF. CDR3 DNA: TGCGCCAGCGGACAACCCGGACACCCTAACTATGGCTACACCTTC.